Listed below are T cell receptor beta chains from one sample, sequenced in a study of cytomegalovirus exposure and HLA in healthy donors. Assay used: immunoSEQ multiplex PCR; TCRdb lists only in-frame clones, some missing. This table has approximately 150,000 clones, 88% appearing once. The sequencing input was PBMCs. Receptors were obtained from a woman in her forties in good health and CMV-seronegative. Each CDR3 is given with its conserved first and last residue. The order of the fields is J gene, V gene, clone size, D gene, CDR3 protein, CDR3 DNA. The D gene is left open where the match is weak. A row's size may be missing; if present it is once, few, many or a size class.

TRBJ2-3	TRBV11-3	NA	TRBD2	CASSSVAGSTDTQYF	TGTGCCAGCAGCTCAGTAGCGGGGAGCACAGATACGCAGTATTTT
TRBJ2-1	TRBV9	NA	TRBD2	CASSTSTGLAGEGEQFF	TGTGCCAGCAGCACATCGACTGGACTAGCGGGAGAGGGTGAGCAGTTCTTC
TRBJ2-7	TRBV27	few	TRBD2	CASSFSVGREGPSSSYEQYF	TGTGCCAGCAGTTTCTCGGTGGGGCGGGAGGGCCCATCCAGCTCCTACGAGCAGTACTTC
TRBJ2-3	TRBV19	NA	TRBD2	CASSRGLAGRTDTQYF	TGTGCCAGTAGTAGGGGACTAGCGGGGCGCACAGATACGCAGTATTTT
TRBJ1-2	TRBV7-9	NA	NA	CSSSPPAGYGYTF	TGTTCCAGCAGCCCCCCGGCAGGCTATGGCTACACCTTC
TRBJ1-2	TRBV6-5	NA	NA	CASSSNRDYGYTF	TGTGCCAGCAGTTCCAACAGGGACTATGGCTACACCTTC
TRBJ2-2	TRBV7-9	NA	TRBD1	CASSRTGSGELFF	TGTGCCAGCAGCCGGACAGGTTCCGGGGAGCTGTTTTTT
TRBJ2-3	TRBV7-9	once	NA	CASSFWTHIDRTDTQYF	TGTGCCAGCAGCTTCTGGACTCACATAGATCGCACAGATACGCAGTATTTT
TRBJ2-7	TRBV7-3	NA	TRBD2	CASSFIAGDEQYF	TGTGCCAGCAGCTTTATAGCGGGAGACGAGCAGTACTTC
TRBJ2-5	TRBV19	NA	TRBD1	CASSISGTGRGETQYF	TGTGCCAGTAGTATATCGGGGACAGGGAGGGGAGAGACCCAGTACTTC
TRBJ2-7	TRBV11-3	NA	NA	CASSLKGGRQAYEQYF	TGTGCCAGCAGCTTAAAAGGCGGGAGACAGGCCTACGAGCAGTACTTC
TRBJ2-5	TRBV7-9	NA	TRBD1	CASSIQAAGGWETQYF	TGTGCCAGCAGCATCCAGGCGGCAGGGGGCTGGGAGACCCAGTACTTC
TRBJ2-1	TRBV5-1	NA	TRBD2	CASSLESSGNYNEQFF	TGCGCCAGCAGCTTGGAGAGTAGCGGGAACTACAATGAGCAGTTCTTC
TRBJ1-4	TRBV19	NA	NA	CASSPPRQATNEKLFF	TGTGCCAGTAGTCCTCCCCGACAGGCTACTAATGAAAAACTGTTTTTT
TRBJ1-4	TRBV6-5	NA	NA	CASSRWGERGEKLFF	TGTGCCAGCAGCCGGTGGGGGGAGAGAGGTGAAAAACTGTTTTTT
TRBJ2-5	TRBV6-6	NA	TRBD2	CASSGRTSAYQETQYF	TGTGCCAGCAGTGGTAGGACTAGCGCCTACCAAGAGACCCAGTACTTC
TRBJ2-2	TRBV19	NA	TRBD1	CASSIGPGGGGGTGELFF	TGTGCCAGTAGTATAGGCCCAGGGGGTGGGGGCGGCACCGGGGAGCTGTTTTTT
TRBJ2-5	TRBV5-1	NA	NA	CASSMHTRLGSQETQYF	TGCGCCAGCAGCATGCATACCCGACTTGGGAGCCAAGAGACCCAGTACTTC
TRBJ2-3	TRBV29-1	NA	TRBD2	CSVSASGYTDTQYF	TGCAGCGTTTCGGCTAGCGGCTACACAGATACGCAGTATTTT